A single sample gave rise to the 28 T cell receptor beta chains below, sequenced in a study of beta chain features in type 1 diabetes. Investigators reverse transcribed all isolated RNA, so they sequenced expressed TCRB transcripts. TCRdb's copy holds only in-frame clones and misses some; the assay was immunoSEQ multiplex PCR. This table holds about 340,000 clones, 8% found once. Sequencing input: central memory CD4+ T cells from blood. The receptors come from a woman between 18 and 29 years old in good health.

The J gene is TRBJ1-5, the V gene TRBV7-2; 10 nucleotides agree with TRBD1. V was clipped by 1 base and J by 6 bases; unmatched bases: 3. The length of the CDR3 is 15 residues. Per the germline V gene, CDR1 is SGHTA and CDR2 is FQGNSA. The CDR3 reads CASSLGQGAGQPQHF. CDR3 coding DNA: TGTGCCAGCAGCTTAGGACAGGGGGCAGGTCAGCCCCAGCATTTT.

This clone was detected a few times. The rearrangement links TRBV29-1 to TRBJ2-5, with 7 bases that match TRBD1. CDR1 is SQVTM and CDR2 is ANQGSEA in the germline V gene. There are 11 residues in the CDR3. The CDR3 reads CRTGVGETQYF. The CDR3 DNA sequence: TGCAGAACAGGGGTTGGGGAGACCCAGTACTTC.

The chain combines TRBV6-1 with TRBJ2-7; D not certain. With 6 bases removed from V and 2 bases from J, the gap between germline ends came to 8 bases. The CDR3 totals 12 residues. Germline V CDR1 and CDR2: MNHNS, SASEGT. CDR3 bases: TGTGCCAGCAGACAAGACACCTACGAGCAGTACTTC. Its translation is CASRQDTYEQYF.

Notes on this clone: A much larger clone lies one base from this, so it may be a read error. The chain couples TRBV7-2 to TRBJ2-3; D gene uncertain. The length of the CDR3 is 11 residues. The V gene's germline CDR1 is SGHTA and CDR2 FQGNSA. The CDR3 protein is CASSSRDTQYF. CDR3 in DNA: TGTGCCAGCAGTAGCAGAGATACGCAGTATTTT. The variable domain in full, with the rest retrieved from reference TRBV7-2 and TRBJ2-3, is GAGVSQSPSNKVTEKGKDVELRCDPISGHTALYWYRQSLGQGLEFLIYFQGNSAPDKSGLPSDRFSAERTGGSVSTLTIQRTQQEDSAVYLCASSSRDTQYFGPGTRLTVL.

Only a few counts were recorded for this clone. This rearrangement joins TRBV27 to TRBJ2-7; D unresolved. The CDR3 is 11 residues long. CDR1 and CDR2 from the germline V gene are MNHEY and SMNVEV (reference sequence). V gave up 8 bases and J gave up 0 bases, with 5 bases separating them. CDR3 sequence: CASGSSYEQYF. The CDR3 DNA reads TGTGCCAGCGGAAGCTCCTACGAGCAGTACTTC.

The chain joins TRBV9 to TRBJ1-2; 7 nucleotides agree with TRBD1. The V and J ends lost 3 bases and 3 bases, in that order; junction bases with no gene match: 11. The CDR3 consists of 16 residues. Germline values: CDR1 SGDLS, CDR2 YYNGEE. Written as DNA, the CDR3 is TGTGCCAGCAGCGATGCAGGAAAAGGGGGCTACTATGGCTACACCTTC. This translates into CASSDAGKGGYYGYTF.

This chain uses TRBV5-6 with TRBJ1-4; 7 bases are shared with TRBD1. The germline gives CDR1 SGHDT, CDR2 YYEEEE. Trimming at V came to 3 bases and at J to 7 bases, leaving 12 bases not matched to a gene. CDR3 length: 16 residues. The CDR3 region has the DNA TGTGCCAGCAGCTCAATAAGACAACAGGGGTTTGAAAAACTGTTTTTT. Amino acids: CASSSIRQQGFEKLFF.

In nucleotides, the CDR3 is TGTGCCAGCAGACCACGGACAGGATCCTACGAGCAGTACTTC. Translating gives CASRPRTGSYEQYF. This sequence joins TRBV6-5 and TRBJ2-7; 7 bases line up with TRBD1. Germline V gives CDR1 MNHEY, CDR2 SVGAGI. The CDR3 covers 14 residues. V was pared by 6 bases and J by 1 base, with 6 bases of the junction left unmatched.

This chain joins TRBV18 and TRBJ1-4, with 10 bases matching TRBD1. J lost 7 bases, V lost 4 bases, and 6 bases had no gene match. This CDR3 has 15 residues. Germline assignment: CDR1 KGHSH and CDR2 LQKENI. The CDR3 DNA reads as TGTGCCAGCTCACGTCCGGGACAGGGGAGTGAAAAACTGTTTTTT. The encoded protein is CASSRPGQGSEKLFF.

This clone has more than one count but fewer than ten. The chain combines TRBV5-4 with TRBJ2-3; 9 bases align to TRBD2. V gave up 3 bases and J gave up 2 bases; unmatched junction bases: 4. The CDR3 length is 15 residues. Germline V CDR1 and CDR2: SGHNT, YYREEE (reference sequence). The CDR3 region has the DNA TGTGCCAGCAGCTCCTTAGCGGGGGACACAGATACGCAGTATTTT. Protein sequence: CASSSLAGDTDTQYF.

CDR3: CASSLLGEYNEQFF. As DNA, the CDR3 is TGCGCCAGCAGCCTGCTTGGGGAATACAATGAGCAGTTCTTC. This chain joins TRBV5-1 and TRBJ2-1; D gene unclear. Looked up from germline, CDR1 is SGHRS and CDR2 is YFSETQ. The CDR3 has 14 residues. Trimming removed 4 bases at V and 4 bases at J, with 12 bases between.

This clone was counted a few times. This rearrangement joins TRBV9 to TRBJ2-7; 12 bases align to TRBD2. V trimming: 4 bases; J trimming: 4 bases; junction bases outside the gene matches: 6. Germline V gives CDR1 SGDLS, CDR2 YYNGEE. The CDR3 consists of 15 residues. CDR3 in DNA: TGTGCCAGCAGCCAAGGGGGACTAGCGGGTTACGAGCAGTACTTC. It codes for CASSQGGLAGYEQYF.

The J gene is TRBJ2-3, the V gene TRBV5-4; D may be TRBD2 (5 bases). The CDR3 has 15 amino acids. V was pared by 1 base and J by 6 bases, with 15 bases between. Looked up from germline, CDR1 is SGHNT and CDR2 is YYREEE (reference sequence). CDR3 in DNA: TGTGCCAGCAGCTTGAAAGAGCGGCCCGCCGATACGCAGTATTTT. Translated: CASSLKERPADTQYF.

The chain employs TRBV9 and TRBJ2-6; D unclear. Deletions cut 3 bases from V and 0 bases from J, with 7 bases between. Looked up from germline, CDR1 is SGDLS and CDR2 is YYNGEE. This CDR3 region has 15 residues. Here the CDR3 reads CASSAGNSGANVLTF. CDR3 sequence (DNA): TGTGCCAGCAGCGCCGGAAACTCTGGGGCCAACGTCCTGACTTTC.

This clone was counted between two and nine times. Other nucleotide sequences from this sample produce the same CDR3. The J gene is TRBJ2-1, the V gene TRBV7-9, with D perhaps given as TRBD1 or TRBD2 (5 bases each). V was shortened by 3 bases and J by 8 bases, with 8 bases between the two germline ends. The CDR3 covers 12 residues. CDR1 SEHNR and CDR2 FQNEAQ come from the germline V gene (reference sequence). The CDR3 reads CASSLLGDEQFF. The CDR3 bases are TGTGCCAGCAGCTTGTTGGGGGATGAGCAGTTCTTC.

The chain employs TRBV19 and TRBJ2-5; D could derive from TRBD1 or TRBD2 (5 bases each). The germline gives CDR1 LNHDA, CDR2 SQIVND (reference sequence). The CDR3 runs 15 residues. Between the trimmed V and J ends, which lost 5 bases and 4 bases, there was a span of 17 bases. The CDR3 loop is CASSSEKTGTETQYF. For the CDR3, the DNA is TGTGCCAGTAGTTCCGAGAAAACCGGGACAGAGACCCAGTACTTC.

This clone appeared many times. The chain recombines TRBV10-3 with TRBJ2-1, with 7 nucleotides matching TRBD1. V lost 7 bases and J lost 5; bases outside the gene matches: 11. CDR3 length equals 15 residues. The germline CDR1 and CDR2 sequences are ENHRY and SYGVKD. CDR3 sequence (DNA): TGTGCCATCATGTCCCCAGTGACAGGGAACAATGAGCAGTTCTTC. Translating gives CAIMSPVTGNNEQFF.

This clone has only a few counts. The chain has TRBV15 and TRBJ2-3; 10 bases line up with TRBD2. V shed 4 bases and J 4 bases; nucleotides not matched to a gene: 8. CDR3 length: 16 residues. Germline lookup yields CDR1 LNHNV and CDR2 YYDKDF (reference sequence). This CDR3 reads CATSTIEREGPDTQYF. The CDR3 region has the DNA TGTGCCACCAGCACCATCGAGCGGGAGGGGCCAGATACGCAGTATTTT. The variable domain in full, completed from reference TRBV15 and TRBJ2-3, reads DAMVIQNPRYQVTQFGKPVTLSCSQTLNHNVMYWYQQKSSQAPKLLFHYYDKDFNNEADTPDNFQSRRPNTSFCFLDIRSPGLGDTAMYLCATSTIEREGPDTQYFGPGTRLTVL.

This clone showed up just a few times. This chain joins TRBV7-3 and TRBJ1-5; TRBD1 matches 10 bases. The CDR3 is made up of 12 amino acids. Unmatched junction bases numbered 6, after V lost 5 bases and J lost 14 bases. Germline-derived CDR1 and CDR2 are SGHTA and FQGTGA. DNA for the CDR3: TGTGCCAGCAGCCGAGGGACAGGGGAGAAGCATTTT. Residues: CASSRGTGEKHF.

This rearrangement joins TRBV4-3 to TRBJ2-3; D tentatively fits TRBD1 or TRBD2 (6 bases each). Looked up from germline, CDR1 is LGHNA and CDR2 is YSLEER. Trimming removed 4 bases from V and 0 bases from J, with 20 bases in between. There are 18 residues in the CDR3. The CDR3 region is CASSLELGGMTSTDTQYF. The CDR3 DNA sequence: TGCGCCAGCAGCCTCGAACTAGGGGGGATGACGAGCACAGATACGCAGTATTTT.

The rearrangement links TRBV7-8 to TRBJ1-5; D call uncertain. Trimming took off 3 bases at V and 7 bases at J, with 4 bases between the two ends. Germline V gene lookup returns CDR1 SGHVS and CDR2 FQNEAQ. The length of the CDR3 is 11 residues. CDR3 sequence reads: CASSFNQPQHF. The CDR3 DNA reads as TGTGCCAGCAGCTTCAACCAGCCCCAGCATTTT.

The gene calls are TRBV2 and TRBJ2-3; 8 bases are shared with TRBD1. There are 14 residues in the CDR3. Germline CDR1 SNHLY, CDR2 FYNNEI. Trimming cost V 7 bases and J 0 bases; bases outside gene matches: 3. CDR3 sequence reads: CASKRTGSTDTQYF. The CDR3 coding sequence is TGTGCCAGCAAACGGACAGGGAGCACAGATACGCAGTATTTT.

The CDR3 DNA sequence: TGTGCCATCACCTGGGACCGTAACACCGGGGAGCTGTTTTTT. It yields the protein CAITWDRNTGELFF. The rearrangement links TRBV10-3 to TRBJ2-2; D could derive from TRBD1 or TRBD2 (5 bases each). V lost 7 bases and J 2 bases, leaving 11 bases between the germline ends. This CDR3 contains 14 residues. Germline V lookup: CDR1 ENHRY, CDR2 SYGVKD.

The CDR3 nucleotides read TGCGCCAGCAGTCCCGAGAGACCTAACTATGGCTACACCTTC. Translation: CASSPERPNYGYTF. V usage is TRBV5-1 and J usage is TRBJ1-2; no clear D gene. Trimming removed 5 bases from V and 0 bases from J, with 11 bases in between. The CDR3 runs to 14 residues. Per germline, CDR1 SGHRS and CDR2 YFSETQ.

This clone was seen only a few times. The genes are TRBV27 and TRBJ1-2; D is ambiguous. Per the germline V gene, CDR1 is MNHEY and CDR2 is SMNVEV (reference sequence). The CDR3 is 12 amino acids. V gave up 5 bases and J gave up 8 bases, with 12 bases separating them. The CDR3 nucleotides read TGTGCCAGCAGTCCCGCGGGTTGGGGCTACACCTTC. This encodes CASSPAGWGYTF.

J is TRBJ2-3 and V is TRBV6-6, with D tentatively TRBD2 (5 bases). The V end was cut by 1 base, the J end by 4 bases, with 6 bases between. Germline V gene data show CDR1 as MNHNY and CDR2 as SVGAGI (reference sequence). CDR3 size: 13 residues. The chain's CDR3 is CASSYLLADTQYF. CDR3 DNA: TGTGCCAGCAGTTACTTACTAGCAGATACGCAGTATTTT.

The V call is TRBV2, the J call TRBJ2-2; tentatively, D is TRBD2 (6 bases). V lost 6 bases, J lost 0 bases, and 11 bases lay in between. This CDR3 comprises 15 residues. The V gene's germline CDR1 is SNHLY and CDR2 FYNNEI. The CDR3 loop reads CASSSAGSNTGELFF. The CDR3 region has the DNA TGTGCCAGCAGCTCAGCGGGTTCGAACACCGGGGAGCTGTTTTTT. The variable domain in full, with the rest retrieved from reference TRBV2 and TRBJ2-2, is EPEVTQTPSHQVTQMGQEVILRCVPISNHLYFYWYRQILGQKVEFLVSFYNNEISEKSEIFDDQFSVERPDGSNFTLKIRSTKLEDSAMYFCASSSAGSNTGELFFGEGSRLTVL.

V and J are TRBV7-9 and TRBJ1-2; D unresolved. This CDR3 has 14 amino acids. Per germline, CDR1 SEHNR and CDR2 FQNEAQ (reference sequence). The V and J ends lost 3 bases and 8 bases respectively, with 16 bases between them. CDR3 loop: CASSFTESRGGYTF. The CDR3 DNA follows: TGTGCCAGCAGCTTCACCGAGTCGCGGGGAGGCTACACCTTC.